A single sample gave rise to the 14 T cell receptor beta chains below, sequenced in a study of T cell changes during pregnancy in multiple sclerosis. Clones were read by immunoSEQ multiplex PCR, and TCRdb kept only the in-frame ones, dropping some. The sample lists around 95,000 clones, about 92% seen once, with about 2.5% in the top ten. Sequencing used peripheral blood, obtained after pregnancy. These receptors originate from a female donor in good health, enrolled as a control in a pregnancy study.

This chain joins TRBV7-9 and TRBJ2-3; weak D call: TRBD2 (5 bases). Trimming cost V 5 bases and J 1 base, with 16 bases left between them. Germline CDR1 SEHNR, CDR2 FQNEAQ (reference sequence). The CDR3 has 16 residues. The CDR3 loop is CASSLGISVGTDTQYF. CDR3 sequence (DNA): TGTGCCAGCAGCCTCGGGATTTCGGTGGGCACAGATACGCAGTATTTT.

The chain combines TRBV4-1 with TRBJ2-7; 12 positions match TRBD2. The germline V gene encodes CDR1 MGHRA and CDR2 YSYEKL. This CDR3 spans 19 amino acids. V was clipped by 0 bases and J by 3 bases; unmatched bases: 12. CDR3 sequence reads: CASSQDNLAGGPLYYEQYF. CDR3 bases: TGCGCCAGCAGCCAAGATAACCTAGCGGGAGGGCCACTCTACTACGAGCAGTACTTC.

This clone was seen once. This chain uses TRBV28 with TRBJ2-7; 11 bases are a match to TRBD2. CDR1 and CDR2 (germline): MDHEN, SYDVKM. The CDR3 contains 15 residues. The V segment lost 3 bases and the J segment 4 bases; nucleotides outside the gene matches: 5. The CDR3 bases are TGTGCCAGCAGTTTGACTAGCGGGGAATCGTACGAGCAGTACTTC. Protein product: CASSLTSGESYEQYF. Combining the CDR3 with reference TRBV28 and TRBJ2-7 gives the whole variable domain DVKVTQSSRYLVKRTGEKVFLECVQDMDHENMFWYRQDPGLGLRLIYFSYDVKMKEKGDIPEGYSVSREKKERFSLILESASTNQTSMYLCASSLTSGESYEQYFGPGTRLTVT.

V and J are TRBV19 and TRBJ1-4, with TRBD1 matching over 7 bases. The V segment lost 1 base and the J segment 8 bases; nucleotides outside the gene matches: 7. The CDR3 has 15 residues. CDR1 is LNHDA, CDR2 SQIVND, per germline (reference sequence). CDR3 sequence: CASSIGQGGSEKLFF. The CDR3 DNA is TGTGCCAGTAGTATAGGCCAAGGGGGCAGCGAAAAACTGTTTTTT.

The CDR3 is CASSSGTHLGEQYF. As DNA, the CDR3 is TGTGCCAGCAGTTCCGGGACACACCTGGGGGAGCAGTACTTC. This chain connects TRBV27 to TRBJ2-7; a possible D gene is TRBD1 (6 bases). Trimming stripped 4 bases from V and 7 bases from J, with 17 bases between. The CDR3 loop spans 14 amino acids. Germline-derived CDR1 and CDR2 are MNHEY and SMNVEV (reference sequence).

The CDR3 loop reads CASSPTGYQPQHF. The CDR3 bases are TGTGCCAGCAGCCCCACAGGTTATCAGCCCCAGCATTTT. The chain links TRBV28 to TRBJ1-5, with a weak D call TRBD1 (5 bases). Germline lookup yields CDR1 MDHEN and CDR2 SYDVKM. The V gene lost 6 bases and the J gene lost 5 bases, with 11 bases spanning the gap. CDR3 length equals 13 residues.

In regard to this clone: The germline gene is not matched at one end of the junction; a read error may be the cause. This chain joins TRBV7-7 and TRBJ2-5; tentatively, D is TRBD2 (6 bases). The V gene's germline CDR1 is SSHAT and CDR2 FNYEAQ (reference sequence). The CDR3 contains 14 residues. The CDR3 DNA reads TGTGCTAGCAGCTTAGGAGGACTACAAGAGACCCAGTACTTC. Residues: CASSLGGLQETQYF. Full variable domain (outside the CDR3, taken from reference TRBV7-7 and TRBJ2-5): GAGVSQSPRYKVTKRGQDVTLRCDPISSHATLYWYQQALGQGPEFLTYFNYEAQPDKSGLPSDRFSAERPEGSISTLTIQRTEQRDSAMYRCASSLGGLQETQYFGPGTRLLVL.

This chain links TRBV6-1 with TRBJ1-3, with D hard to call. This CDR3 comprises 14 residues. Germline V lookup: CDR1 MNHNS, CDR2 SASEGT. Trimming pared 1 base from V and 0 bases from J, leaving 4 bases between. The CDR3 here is CASSEVSSGNTIYF. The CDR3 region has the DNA TGTGCCAGCAGTGAAGTGAGCTCTGGAAACACCATATATTTT.

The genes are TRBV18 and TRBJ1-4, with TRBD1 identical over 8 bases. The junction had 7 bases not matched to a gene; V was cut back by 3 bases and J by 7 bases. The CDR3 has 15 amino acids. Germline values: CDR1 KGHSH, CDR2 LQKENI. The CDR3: CASSPTGTGIEKLFF. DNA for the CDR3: TGTGCCAGCTCACCTACCGGGACAGGCATTGAAAAACTGTTTTTT.

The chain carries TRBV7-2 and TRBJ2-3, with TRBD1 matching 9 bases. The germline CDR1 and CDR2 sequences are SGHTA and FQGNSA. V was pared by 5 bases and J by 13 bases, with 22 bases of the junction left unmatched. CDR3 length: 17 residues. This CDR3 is CASSPRGGRPGTGWKYF. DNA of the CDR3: TGTGCCAGCAGCCCCCGCGGTGGGAGGCCCGGGACAGGGTGGAAGTATTTT.

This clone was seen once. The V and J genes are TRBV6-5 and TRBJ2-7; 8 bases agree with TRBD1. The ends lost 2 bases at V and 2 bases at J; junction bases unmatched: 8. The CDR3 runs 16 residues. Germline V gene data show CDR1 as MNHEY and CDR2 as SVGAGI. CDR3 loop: CASSYPPGTGPYEQYF. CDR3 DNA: TGTGCCAGCAGTTACCCCCCCGGGACAGGACCCTACGAGCAGTACTTC.

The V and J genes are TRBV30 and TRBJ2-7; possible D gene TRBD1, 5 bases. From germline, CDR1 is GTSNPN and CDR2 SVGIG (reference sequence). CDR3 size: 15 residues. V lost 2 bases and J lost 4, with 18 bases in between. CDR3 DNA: TGTGCCTGGAGTCTTTCCAAGCGACAGTCTTACGAGCAGTACTTC. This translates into CAWSLSKRQSYEQYF.

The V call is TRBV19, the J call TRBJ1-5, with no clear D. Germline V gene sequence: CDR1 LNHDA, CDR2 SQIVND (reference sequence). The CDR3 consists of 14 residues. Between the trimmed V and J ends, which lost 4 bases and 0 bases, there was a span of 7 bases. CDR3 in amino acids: CASSTQVSNQPQHF. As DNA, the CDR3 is TGTGCCAGTAGTACCCAGGTTAGCAATCAGCCCCAGCATTTT.

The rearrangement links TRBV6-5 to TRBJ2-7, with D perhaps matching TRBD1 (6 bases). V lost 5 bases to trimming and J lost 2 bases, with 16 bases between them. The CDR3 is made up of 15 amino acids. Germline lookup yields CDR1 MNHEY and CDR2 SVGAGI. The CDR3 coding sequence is TGTGCCAGCAGTGTCGCCCAGGACAGTACCTACGAGCAGTACTTC. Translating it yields CASSVAQDSTYEQYF.